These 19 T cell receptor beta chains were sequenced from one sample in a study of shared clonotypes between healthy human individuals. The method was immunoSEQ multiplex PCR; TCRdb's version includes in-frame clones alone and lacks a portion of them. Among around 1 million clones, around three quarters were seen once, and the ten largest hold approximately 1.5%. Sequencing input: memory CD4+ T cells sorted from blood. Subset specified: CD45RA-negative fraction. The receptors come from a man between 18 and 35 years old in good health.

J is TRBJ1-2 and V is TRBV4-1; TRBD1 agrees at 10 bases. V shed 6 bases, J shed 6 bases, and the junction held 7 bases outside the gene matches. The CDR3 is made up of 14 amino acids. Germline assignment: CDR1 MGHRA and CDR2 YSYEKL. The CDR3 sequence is CASSPPGTGDGYTF. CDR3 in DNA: TGCGCCAGCAGTCCACCCGGGACAGGGGATGGCTACACCTTC.

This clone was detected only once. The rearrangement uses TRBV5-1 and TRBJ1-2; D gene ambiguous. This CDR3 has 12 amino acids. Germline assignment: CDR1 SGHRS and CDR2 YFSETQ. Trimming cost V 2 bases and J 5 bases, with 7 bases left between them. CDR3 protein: CASSFTGYGYTF. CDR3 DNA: TGCGCCAGCAGCTTCACCGGTTATGGCTACACCTTC. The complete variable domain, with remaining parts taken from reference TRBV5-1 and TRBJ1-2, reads KAGVTQTPRYLIKTRGQQVTLSCSPISGHRSVSWYQQTPGQGLQFLFEYFSETQRNKGNFPGRFSGRQFSNSRSEMNVSTLELGDSALYLCASSFTGYGYTFGSGTRLTVV.

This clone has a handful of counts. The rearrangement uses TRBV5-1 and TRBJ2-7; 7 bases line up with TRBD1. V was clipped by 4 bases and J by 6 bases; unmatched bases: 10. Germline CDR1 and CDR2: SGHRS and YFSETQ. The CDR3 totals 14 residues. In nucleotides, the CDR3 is TGCGCCAGCAGCACTGACAGGGATCGGGGCGAGCAGTACTTC. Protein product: CASSTDRDRGEQYF.

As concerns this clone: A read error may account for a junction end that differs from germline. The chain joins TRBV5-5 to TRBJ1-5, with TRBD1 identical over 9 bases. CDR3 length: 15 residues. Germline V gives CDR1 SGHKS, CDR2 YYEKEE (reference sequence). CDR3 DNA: TGTGCCAGCAGGTTGGGACAGGGCTTGTATCAGCCCCAGCATTTT. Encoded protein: CASRLGQGLYQPQHF.

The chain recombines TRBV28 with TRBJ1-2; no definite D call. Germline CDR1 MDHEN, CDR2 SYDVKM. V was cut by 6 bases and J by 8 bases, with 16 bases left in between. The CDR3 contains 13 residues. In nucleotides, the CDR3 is TGTGCCAGCAGCCTTTCCCCTTTCGAGGGCTACACCTTC. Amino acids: CASSLSPFEGYTF.

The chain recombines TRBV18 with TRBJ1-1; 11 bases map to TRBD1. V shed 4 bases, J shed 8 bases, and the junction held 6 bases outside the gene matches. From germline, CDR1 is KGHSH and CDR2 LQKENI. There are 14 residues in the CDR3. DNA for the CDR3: TGTGCCAGCTCACTCGGGACAGGGGGTAAGGAAGCTTTCTTT. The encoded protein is CASSLGTGGKEAFF.

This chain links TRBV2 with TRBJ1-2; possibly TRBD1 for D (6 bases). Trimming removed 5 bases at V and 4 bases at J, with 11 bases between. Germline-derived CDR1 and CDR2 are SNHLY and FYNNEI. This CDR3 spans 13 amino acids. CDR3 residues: CASSITGSYGYTF. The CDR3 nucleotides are TGTGCCAGCAGTATAACAGGGAGCTATGGCTACACCTTC.

This CDR3 is CASSSPGVNTEAFF. Here the CDR3 DNA reads TGTGCCAGCAGTTCCCCAGGGGTGAACACTGAAGCTTTCTTT. The chain joins TRBV6-5 to TRBJ1-1, with a weak D call TRBD1 (6 bases). Between the trimmed V and J ends, which lost 4 bases and 0 bases, there was a span of 9 bases. The CDR3 sequence is 14 residues long. Germline V gives CDR1 MNHEY, CDR2 SVGAGI.

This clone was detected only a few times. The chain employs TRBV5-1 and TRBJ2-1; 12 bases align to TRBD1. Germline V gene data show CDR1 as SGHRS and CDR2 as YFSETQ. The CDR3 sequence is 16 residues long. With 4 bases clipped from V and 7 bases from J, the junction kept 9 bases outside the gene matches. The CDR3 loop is CASSPSGTGGVNEQFF. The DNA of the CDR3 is TGCGCCAGCAGCCCGTCCGGGACAGGGGGCGTGAATGAGCAGTTCTTC.

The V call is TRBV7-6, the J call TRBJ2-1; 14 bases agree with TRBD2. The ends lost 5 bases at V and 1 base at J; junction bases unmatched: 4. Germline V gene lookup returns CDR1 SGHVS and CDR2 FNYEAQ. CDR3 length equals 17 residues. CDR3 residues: CASSPGTSGRSYNEQFF. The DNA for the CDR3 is TGTGCCAGCAGCCCTGGGACTAGCGGGAGATCCTACAATGAGCAGTTCTTC.

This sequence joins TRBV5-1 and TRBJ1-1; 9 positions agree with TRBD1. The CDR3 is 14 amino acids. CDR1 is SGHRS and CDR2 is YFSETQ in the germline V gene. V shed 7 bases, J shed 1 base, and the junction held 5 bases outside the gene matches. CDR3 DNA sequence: TGCGCCAGCCGGACAGGGGCGGGGAACACTGAAGCTTTCTTT. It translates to CASRTGAGNTEAFF.

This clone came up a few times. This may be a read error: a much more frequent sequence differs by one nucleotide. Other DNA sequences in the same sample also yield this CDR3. The CDR3 coding sequence is TGTGCCAGCAGCTTAGACAGGACCTACGAGCAGTACTTC. Translating gives CASSLDRTYEQYF. V is TRBV7-2 and J is TRBJ2-7, with D possibly TRBD1 on 5 matching bases. The V gene's germline CDR1 is SGHTA and CDR2 FQGNSA. V was shortened by 1 base and J by 2 bases, with 6 bases between the two germline ends. The CDR3 has 13 amino acids.

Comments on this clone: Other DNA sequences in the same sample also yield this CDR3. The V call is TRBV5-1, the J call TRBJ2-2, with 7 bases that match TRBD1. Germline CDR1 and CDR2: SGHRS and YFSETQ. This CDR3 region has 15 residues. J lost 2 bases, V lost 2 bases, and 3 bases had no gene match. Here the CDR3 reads CASSLRQGNTGELFF. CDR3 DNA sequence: TGCGCCAGCAGCTTAAGACAGGGAAACACCGGGGAGCTGTTTTTT.

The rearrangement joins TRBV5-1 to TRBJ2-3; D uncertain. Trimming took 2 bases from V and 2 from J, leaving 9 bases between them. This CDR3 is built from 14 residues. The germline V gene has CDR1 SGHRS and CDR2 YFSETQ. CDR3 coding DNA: TGCGCCAGCAGCTTCCAGAAGGACACAGATACGCAGTATTTT. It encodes CASSFQKDTDTQYF.

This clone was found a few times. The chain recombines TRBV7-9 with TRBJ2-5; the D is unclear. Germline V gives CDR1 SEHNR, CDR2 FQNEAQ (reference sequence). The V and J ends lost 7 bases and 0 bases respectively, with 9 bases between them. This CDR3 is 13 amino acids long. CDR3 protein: CASTARDQETQYF. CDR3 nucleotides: TGTGCCAGCACTGCACGGGACCAAGAGACCCAGTACTTC. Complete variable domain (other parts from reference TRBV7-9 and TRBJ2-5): DTGVSQNPRHKITKRGQNVTFRCDPISEHNRLYWYRQTLGQGPEFLTYFQNEAQLEKSRLLSDRFSAERPKGSFSTLEIQRTEQGDSAMYLCASTARDQETQYFGPGTRLLVL.

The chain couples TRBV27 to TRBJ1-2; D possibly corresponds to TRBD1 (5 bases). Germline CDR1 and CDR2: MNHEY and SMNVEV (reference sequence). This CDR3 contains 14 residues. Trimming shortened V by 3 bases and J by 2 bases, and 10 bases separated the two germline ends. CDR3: CASSLGGGNYGYTF. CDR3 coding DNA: TGTGCCAGCAGTTTGGGGGGTGGCAACTATGGCTACACCTTC.

The CDR3 coding sequence is TGTGCCAGCTCACCGAACACGTACAATGAGCAGTTCTTC. The encoded protein is CASSPNTYNEQFF. The chain combines TRBV18 with TRBJ2-1; D gene uncertain. The CDR3 runs to 13 residues. The germline V gene has CDR1 KGHSH and CDR2 LQKENI. V lost 3 bases and J lost 4, with 7 bases in between.

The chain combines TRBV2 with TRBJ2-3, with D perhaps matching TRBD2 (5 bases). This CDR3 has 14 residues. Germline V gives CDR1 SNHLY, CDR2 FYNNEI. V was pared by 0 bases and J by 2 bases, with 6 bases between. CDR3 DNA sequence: TGTGCCAGCAGTGAAGCGGGAGCCACAGATACGCAGTATTTT. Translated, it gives CASSEAGATDTQYF.

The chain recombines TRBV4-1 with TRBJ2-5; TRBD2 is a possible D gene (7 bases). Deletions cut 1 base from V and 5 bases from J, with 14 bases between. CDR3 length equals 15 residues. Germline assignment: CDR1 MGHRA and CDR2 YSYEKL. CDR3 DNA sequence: TGCGCCAGCAGCCAAGCCGGGGGGCTAGTCGAGACCCAGTACTTC. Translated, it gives CASSQAGGLVETQYF.